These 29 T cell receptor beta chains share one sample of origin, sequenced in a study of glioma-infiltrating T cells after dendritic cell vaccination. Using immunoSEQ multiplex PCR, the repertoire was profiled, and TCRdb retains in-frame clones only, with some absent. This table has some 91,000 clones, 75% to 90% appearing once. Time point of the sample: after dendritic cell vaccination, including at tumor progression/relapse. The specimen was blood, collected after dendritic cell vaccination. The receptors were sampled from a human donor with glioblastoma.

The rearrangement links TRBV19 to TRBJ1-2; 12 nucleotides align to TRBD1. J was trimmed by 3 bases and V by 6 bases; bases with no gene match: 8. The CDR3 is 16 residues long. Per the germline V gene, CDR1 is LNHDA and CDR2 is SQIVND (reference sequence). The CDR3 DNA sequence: TGTGCCAGTAGCCCGCGGGGACAGGGGGCCGACTATGGCTACACCTTC. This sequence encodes CASSPRGQGADYGYTF.

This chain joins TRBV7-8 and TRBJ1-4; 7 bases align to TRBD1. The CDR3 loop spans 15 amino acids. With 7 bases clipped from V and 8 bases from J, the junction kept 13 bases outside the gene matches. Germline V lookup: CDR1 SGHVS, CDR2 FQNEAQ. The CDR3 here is CASTVYRDRGEKLFF. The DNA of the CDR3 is TGTGCCAGCACCGTTTACCGGGACAGAGGAGAAAAACTGTTTTTT.

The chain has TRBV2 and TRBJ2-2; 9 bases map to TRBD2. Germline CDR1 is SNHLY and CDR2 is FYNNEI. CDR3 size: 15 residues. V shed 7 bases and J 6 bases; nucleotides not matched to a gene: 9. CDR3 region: CASIVNSGGPGELFF. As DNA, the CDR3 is TGTGCCAGCATTGTGAATAGCGGGGGCCCCGGGGAGCTGTTTTTT.

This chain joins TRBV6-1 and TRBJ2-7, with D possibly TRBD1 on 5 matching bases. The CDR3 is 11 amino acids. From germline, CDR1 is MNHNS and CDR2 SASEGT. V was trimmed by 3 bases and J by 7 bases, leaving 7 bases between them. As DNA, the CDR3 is TGTGCCAGCAGTGACAACAGGGAGCAGTACGTC. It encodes CASSDNREQYV.

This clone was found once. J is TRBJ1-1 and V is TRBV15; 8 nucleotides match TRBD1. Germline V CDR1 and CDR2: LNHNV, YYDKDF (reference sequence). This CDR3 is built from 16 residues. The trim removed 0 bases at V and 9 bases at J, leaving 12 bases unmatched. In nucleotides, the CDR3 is TGTGCCACCAGCAGAGATGGGGCCGGGACAGGTGAGAAAGCTTTCTTT. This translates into CATSRDGAGTGEKAFF.

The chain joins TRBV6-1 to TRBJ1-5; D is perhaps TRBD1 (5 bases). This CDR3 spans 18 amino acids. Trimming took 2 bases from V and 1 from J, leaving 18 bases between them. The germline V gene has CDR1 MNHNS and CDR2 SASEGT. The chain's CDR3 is CASSETSRGLLSNQPQHF. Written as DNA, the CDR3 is TGTGCCAGCAGTGAAACGTCGCGGGGACTGCTGAGCAATCAGCCCCAGCATTTT.

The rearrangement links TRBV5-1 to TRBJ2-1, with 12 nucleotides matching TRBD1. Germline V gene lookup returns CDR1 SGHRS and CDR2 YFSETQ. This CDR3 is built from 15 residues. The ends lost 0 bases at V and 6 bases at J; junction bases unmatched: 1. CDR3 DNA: TGCGCCAGCAGCTTGGAGGGACAGGGGGCCAATGAGCAGTTCTTC. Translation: CASSLEGQGANEQFF. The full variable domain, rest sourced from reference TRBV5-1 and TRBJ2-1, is KAGVTQTPRYLIKTRGQQVTLSCSPISGHRSVSWYQQTPGQGLQFLFEYFSETQRNKGNFPGRFSGRQFSNSRSEMNVSTLELGDSALYLCASSLEGQGANEQFFGPGTRLTVL.

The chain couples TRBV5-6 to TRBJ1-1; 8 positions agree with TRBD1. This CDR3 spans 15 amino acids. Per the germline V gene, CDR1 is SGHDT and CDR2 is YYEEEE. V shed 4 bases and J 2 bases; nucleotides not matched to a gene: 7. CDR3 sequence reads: CASSGNDRGNTEAFF. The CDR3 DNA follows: TGTGCCAGCAGCGGAAATGACAGGGGAAACACTGAAGCTTTCTTT. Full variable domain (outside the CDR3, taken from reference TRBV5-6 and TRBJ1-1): DAGVTQSPTHLIKTRGQQVTLRCSPKSGHDTVSWYQQALGQGPQFIFQYYEEEERQRGNFPDRFSGHQFPNYSSELNVNALLLGDSALYLCASSGNDRGNTEAFFGQGTRLTVV.

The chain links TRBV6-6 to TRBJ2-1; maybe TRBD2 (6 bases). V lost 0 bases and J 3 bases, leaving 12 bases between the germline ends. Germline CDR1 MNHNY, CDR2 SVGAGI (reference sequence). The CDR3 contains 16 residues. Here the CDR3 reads CASSYSALAIYNEQFF. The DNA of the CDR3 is TGTGCCAGCAGTTACTCGGCGCTAGCGATCTACAATGAGCAGTTCTTC.

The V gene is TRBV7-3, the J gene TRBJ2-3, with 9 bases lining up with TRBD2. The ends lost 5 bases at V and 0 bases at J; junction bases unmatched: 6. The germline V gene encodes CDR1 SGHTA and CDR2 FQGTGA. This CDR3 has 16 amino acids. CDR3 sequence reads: CASSVGLAASTDTQYF. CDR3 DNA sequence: TGTGCCAGCAGCGTGGGACTAGCTGCGAGCACAGATACGCAGTATTTT. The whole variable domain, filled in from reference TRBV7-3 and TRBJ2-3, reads GAGVSQTPSNKVTEKGKYVELRCDPISGHTALYWYRQSLGQGPEFLIYFQGTGAADDSGLPNDRFFAVRPEGSVSTLKIQRTERGDSAVYLCASSVGLAASTDTQYFGPGTRLTVL.

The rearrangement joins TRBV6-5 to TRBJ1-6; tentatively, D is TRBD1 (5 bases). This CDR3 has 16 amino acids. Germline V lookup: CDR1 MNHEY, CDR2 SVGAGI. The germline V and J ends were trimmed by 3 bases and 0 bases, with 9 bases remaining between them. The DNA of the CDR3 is TGTGCCAGCAGTTATGGGGCTAGCTCCTATAATTCACCCCTCCACTTT. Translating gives CASSYGASSYNSPLHF.

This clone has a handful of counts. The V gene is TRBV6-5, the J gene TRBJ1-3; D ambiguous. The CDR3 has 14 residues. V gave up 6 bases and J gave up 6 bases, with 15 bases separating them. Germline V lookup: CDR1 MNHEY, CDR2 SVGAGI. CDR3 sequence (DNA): TGTGCCAGCAGGAGGGCCCCCGGGGAAAACACCATATATTTT. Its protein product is CASRRAPGENTIYF.

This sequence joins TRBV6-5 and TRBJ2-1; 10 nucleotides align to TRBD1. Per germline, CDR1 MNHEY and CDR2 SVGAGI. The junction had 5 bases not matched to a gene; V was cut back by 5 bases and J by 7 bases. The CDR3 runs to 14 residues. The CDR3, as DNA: TGTGCCAGCAGTGCCCGGGACAGGGGAAATGAGCAGTTCTTC. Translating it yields CASSARDRGNEQFF.

This CDR3 is CASSIGAMNTGELFF. CDR3 nucleotides: TGTGCCAGTAGTATAGGGGCAATGAACACCGGGGAGCTGTTTTTT. The J gene is TRBJ2-2, the V gene TRBV19; D uncertain. Germline V gene sequence: CDR1 LNHDA, CDR2 SQIVND (reference sequence). CDR3 length: 15 residues. Trimming removed 1 base from V and 1 base from J, with 7 bases in between. Full variable domain (outside the CDR3, taken from reference TRBV19 and TRBJ2-2): DGGITQSPKYLFRKEGQNVTLSCEQNLNHDAMYWYRQDPGQGLRLIYYSQIVNDFQKGDIAEGYSVSREKKESFPLTVTSAQKNPTAFYLCASSIGAMNTGELFFGEGSRLTVL.

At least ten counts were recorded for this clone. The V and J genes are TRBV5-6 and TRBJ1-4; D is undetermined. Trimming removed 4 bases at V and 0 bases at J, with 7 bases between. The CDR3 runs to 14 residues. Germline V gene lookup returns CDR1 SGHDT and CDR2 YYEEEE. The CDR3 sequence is CASSQIATNEKLFF. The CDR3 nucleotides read TGTGCCAGCAGCCAAATTGCAACTAATGAAAAACTGTTTTTT.

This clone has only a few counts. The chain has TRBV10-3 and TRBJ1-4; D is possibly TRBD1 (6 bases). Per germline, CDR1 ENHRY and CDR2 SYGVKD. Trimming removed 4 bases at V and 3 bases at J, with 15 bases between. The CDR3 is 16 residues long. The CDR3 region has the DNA TGTGCCATCAGTGTAGACCTGGCAGGGGCTAATGAAAAACTGTTTTTT. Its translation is CAISVDLAGANEKLFF.

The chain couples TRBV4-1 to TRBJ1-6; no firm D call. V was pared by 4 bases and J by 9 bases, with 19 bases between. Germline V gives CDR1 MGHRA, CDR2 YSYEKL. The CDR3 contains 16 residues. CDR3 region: CASSPEPGQKASPLHF. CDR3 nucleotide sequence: TGCGCCAGCAGCCCGGAACCGGGTCAAAAAGCTTCACCCCTCCACTTT.

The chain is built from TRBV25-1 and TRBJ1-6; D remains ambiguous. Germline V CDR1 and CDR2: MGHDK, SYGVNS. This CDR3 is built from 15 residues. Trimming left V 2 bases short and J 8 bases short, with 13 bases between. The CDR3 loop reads CASSESGGGDSPLHF. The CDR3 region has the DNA TGTGCCAGCAGTGAAAGTGGCGGCGGTGATTCACCCCTCCACTTT.

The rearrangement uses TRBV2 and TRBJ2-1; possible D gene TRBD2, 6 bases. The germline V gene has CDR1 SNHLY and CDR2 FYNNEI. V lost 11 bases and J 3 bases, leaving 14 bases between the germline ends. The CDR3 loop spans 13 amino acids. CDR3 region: CACGEDFYNEQFF. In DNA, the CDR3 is TGTGCCTGCGGGGAGGACTTCTACAATGAGCAGTTCTTC.

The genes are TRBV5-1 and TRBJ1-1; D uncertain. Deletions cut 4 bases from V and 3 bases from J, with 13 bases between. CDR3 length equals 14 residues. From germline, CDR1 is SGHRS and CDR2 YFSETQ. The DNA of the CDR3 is TGCGCCAGCAGCCCTGGCCGGGTGGACACTGAAGCTTTCTTT. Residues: CASSPGRVDTEAFF.

The CDR3 DNA reads TGCGCCAGCAGCTTGTCCATGTCGCGGGGGATTGGAGGGGCTCGGAATGAGCAGTTCTTC. Encoded protein: CASSLSMSRGIGGARNEQFF. The V call is TRBV5-1, the J call TRBJ2-1; 7 nucleotides align to TRBD2. Trimming took 1 base from V and 7 from J; bases not matched to a gene: 23. The CDR3 sequence is 20 residues long. Germline CDR1 is SGHRS and CDR2 is YFSETQ.

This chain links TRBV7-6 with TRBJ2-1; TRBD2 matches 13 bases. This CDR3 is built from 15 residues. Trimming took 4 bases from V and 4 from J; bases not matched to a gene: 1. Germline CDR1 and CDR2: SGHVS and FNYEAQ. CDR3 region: CASSSLAGGYNEQFF. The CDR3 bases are TGTGCCAGCAGCTCACTAGCGGGAGGGTACAATGAGCAGTTCTTC.

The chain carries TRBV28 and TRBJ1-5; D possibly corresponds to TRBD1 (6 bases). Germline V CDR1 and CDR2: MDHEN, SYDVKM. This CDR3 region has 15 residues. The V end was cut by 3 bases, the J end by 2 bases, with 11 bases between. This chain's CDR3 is CASSLGGAGNQPQHF. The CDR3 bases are TGTGCCAGCAGTTTGGGGGGGGCAGGCAATCAGCCCCAGCATTTT.

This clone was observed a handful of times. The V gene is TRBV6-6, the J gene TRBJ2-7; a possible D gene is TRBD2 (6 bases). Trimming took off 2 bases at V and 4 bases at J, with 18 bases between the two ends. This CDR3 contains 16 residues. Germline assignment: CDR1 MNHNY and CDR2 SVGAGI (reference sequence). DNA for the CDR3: TGTGCCAGCAGTTACAATTCGCCGGGACTGAGTTACGAGCAGTACGTC. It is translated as CASSYNSPGLSYEQYV.

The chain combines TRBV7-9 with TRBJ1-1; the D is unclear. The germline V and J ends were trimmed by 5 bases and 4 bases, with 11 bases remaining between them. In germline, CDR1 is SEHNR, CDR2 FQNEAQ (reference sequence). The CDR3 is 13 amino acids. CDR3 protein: CASSLHSATEAFF. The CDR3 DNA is TGTGCCAGCAGCCTTCACAGTGCCACTGAAGCTTTCTTT.

The CDR3 DNA is TGCAGCGTTATACGGGGGGTTAGCACTGAAGCTTTCTTT. This gives the protein CSVIRGVSTEAFF. The genes are TRBV29-1 and TRBJ1-1, with D perhaps matching TRBD1 (5 bases). The CDR3 consists of 13 residues. V shed 5 bases and J shed 4 bases, with 14 bases lying between them. Germline V gene data show CDR1 as SQVTM and CDR2 as ANQGSEA. Filled out from reference TRBV29-1 and TRBJ1-1, the complete variable domain reads SAVISQKPSRDICQRGTSLTIQCQVDSQVTMMFWYRQQPGQSLTLIATANQGSEATYESGFVIDKFPISRPNLTFSTLTVSNMSPEDSSIYLCSVIRGVSTEAFFGQGTRLTVV.

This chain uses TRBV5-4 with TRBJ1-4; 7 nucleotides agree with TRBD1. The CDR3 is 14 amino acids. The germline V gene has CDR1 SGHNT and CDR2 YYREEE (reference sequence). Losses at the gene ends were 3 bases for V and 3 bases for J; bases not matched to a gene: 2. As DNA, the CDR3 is TGTGCCAGCAGCTGGGACAGTTCTAATGAAAAACTGTTTTTT. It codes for CASSWDSSNEKLFF.

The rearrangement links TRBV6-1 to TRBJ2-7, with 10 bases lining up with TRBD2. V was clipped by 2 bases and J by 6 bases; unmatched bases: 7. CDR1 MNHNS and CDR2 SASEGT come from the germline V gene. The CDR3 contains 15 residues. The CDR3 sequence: CASSELAAGGSEQYV. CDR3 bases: TGTGCCAGCAGTGAATTGGCAGCGGGAGGGAGCGAGCAGTACGTC.

The CDR3 sequence: CAISSSSGTQNTGELFF. CDR3 in DNA: TGTGCCATCAGTTCATCCTCCGGGACACAGAACACCGGGGAGCTGTTTTTT. The rearrangement joins TRBV10-3 to TRBJ2-2; TRBD1 is a possible D gene (6 bases). The length of the CDR3 is 17 residues. Germline-derived CDR1 and CDR2 are ENHRY and SYGVKD. Trimming removed 5 bases from V and 1 base from J, with 17 bases in between.